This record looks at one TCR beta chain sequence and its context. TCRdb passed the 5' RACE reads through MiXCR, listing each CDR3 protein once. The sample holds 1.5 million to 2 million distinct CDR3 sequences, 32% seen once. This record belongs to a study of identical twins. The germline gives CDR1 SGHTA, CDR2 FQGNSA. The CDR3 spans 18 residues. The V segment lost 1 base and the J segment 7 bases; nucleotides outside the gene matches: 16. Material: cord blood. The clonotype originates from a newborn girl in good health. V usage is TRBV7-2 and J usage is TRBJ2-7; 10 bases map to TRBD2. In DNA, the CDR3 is TGTGCCAGCAGCTTAGTGGCTAGCGGGGGAAGCCCCTACAATGAGCAGTACTTC. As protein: CASSLVASGGSPYNEQYF.